This TCR beta chain came from a study of T cell changes during pregnancy in multiple sclerosis. Unmatched junction bases numbered 4, after V lost 0 bases and J lost 4 bases. The CDR3 runs 15 residues. The V gene's germline CDR1 is SGHNT and CDR2 YYREEE (reference sequence). Sequencing used immunoSEQ multiplex PCR; TCRdb keeps in-frame clones, though not all of them. The sample records fewer than 85,000 clones, roughly 92% being singletons. The source is a female donor with multiple sclerosis, enrolled in a pregnancy study. The J gene is TRBJ2-3, the V gene TRBV5-4; 8 bases line up with TRBD2. The sample consisted of peripheral blood, taken before pregnancy. CDR3 protein: CASSLAGGRADTQYF. CDR3 nucleotide sequence: TGTGCCAGCAGCTTGGCGGGAGGGCGGGCAGATACGCAGTATTTT. Full variable domain (rest looked up from reference TRBV5-4 and TRBJ2-3): ETGVTQSPTHLIKTRGQQVTLRCSSQSGHNTVSWYQQALGQGPQFIFQYYREEENGRGNFPPRFSGLQFPNYSSELNVNALELDDSALYLCASSLAGGRADTQYFGPGTRLTVL.